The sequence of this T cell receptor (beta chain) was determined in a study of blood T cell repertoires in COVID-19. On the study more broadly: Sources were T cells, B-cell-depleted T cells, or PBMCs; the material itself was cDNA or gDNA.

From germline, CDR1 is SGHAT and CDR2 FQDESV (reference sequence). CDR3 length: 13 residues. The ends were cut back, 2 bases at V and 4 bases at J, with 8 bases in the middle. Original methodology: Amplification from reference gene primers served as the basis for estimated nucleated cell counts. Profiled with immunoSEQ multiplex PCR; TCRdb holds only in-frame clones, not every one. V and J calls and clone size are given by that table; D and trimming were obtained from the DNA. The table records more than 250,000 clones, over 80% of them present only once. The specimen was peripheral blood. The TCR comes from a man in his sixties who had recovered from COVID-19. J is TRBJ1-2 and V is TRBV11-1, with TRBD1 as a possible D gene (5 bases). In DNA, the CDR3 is TGTGCCAGCAGCTTACGGAGGGGCTATGGCTACACCTTC. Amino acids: CASSLRRGYGYTF.